These T cell receptor beta chains were read from a single sample in a study of T cell responses to AZD1222 COVID-19 vaccine. Generated by immunoSEQ multiplex PCR, the TCRdb table keeps only in-frame clones and is missing some. The data contain roughly 150,000 clones, roughly 91% of them seen just once; the ten biggest clones take up 3.1%. Here the sequenced sample was peripheral blood, taken 28 days after the second AZD1222 dose. The receptors derive from an adult who received the AZD1222 COVID-19 vaccine. Both conserved end residues are part of each CDR3. Each record gives: D gene, J gene, V gene, clone size, CDR3 protein, CDR3 DNA. The D gene is left open where the match is weak. Only some rows state a clone size, as once, few, many or a class for expanded clones.

d_call: NA
j_call: TRBJ2-2
v_call: TRBV30
clone_size: NA
cdr3_aa: CAWSVLYGELFF
cdr3_nt: TGTGCCTGGAGTGTTCTATACGGGGAGCTGTTTTTT

d_call: TRBD2
j_call: TRBJ2-2
v_call: TRBV10-3
clone_size: NA
cdr3_aa: CAIRKRSSISGGAGELFF
cdr3_nt: TGTGCCATCAGAAAACGTTCCTCAATTAGCGGGGGGGCCGGGGAGCTGTTTTTT

d_call: NA
j_call: TRBJ1-2
v_call: TRBV12-3/TRBV12-4
clone_size: NA
cdr3_aa: CASSFRQEYGYTF
cdr3_nt: TGTGCCAGCAGTTTTCGGCAGGAGTATGGCTACACCTTC

d_call: NA
j_call: TRBJ2-7
v_call: TRBV7-2
clone_size: NA
cdr3_aa: CASSLGGAGQPYEQYF
cdr3_nt: TGTGCCAGCAGCTTAGGAGGGGCAGGGCAACCCTACGAGCAGTACTTC

d_call: TRBD2
j_call: TRBJ2-3
v_call: TRBV20-1
clone_size: NA
cdr3_aa: CSASASGGSDTQYF
cdr3_nt: TGCAGTGCTAGTGCTAGCGGGGGCTCAGATACGCAGTATTTT

d_call: NA
j_call: TRBJ1-5
v_call: TRBV18
clone_size: NA
cdr3_aa: CASSRDFNQPQHF
cdr3_nt: TGTGCCAGCTCTCGGGATTTCAATCAGCCCCAGCATTTT

d_call: NA
j_call: TRBJ1-6
v_call: TRBV30
clone_size: NA
cdr3_aa: CAWSKANSPLHF
cdr3_nt: TGTGCCTGGAGTAAGGCCAATTCACCCCTCCACTTT

d_call: NA
j_call: TRBJ2-1
v_call: TRBV28
clone_size: NA
cdr3_aa: CASSLSGGVNEQFF
cdr3_nt: TGTGCCAGCAGTTTATCTGGAGGTGTAAATGAGCAGTTCTTC

d_call: TRBD2
j_call: TRBJ2-3
v_call: TRBV6-1
clone_size: NA
cdr3_aa: CASSVGLAGGFTDTQYF
cdr3_nt: TGTGCCAGCAGTGTTGGTCTAGCGGGGGGGTTCACAGATACGCAGTATTTT

d_call: NA
j_call: TRBJ1-2
v_call: TRBV12-2
clone_size: NA
cdr3_aa: CASRFSGENYGYTF
cdr3_nt: TGTGCAAGTCGCTTTTCCGGTGAGAACTATGGCTACACCTTC

d_call: NA
j_call: TRBJ1-2
v_call: TRBV4-1
clone_size: NA
cdr3_aa: CASSQAGYGYTF
cdr3_nt: TGCGCCAGCAGCCAAGCTGGCTATGGCTACACCTTC

d_call: NA
j_call: TRBJ2-7
v_call: TRBV4-3
clone_size: once
cdr3_aa: CASSQRVSASEQYF
cdr3_nt: TGCGCCAGCAGCCAAAGGGTCTCAGCCTCCGAGCAGTACTTC

d_call: NA
j_call: TRBJ1-3
v_call: TRBV3-1/TRBV3-2
clone_size: NA
cdr3_aa: CASSQQGNTIYF
cdr3_nt: TGTGCCAGCAGCCAACAAGGAAACACCATATATTTT

d_call: NA
j_call: TRBJ1-6
v_call: TRBV28
clone_size: NA
cdr3_aa: CASSFAWGNGPPLHF
cdr3_nt: TGTGCCAGCAGTTTTGCATGGGGGAATGGGCCACCCCTCCACTTT